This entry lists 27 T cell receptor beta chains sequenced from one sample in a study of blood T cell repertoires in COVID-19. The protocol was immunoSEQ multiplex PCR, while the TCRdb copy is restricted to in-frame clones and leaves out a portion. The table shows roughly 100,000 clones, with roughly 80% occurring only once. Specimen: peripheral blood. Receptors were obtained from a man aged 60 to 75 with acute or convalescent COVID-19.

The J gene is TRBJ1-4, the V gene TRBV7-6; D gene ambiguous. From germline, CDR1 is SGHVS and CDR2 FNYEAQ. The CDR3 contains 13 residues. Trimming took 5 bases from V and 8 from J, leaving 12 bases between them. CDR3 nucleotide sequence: TGTGCCAGCAGCGTTGGGCACTTAGAAAAACTGTTTTTT. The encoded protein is CASSVGHLEKLFF.

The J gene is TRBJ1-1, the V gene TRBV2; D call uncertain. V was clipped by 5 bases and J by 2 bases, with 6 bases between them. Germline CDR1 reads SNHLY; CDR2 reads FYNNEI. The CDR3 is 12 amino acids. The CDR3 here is CASSTANTEAFF. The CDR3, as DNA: TGTGCCAGCAGTACAGCAAACACTGAAGCTTTCTTT.

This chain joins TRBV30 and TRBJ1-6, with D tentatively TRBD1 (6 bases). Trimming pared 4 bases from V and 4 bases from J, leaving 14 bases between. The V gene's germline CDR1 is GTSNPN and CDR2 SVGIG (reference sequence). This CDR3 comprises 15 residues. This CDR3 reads CAWTQKGQYNSPLHF. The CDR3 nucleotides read TGTGCCTGGACCCAGAAGGGACAATATAATTCACCCCTCCACTTT.

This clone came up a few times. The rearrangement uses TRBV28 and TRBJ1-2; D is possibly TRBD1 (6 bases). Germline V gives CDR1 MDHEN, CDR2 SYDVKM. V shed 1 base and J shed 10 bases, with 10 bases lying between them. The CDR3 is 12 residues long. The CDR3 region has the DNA TGTGCCAGCAGTTTATCAGACAGGCCCTACACCTTC. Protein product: CASSLSDRPYTF.

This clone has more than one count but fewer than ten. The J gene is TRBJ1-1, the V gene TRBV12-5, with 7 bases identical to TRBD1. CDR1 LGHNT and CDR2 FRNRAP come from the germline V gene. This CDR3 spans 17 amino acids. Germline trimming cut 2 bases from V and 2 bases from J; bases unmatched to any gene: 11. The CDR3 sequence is CASGLRQGPQINTEAFF. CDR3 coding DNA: TGTGCTAGTGGTTTGAGACAGGGCCCCCAAATCAACACTGAAGCTTTCTTT.

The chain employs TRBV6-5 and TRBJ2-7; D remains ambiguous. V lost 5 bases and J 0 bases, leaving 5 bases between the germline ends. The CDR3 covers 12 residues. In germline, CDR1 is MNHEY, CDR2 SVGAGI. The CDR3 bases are TGTGCCAGCAGTATCCGCTCCTACGAGCAGTACTTC. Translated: CASSIRSYEQYF.

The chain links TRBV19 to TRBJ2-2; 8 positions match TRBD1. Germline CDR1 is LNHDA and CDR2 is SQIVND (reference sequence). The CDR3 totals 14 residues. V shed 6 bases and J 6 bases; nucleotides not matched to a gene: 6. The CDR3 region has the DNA TGTGCCAGTAGAAGGCAGGGGGCGTCCGGGGAGCTGTTTTTT. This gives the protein CASRRQGASGELFF.

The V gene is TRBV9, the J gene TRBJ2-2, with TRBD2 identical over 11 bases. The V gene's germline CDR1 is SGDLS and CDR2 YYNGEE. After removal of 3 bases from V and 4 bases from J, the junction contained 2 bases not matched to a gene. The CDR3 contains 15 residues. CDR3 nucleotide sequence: TGTGCCAGCAGCGCCGGGACTAGCGGCACCGGGGAGCTGTTTTTT. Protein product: CASSAGTSGTGELFF.

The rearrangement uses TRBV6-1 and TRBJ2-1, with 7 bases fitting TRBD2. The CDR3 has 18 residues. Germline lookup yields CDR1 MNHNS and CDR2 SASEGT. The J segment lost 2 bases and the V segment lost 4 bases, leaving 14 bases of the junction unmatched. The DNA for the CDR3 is TGTGCCAGCAGTGCCATGGCCTGGGCTAGCGGTCCCTACAATGAGCAGTTCTTC. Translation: CASSAMAWASGPYNEQFF.

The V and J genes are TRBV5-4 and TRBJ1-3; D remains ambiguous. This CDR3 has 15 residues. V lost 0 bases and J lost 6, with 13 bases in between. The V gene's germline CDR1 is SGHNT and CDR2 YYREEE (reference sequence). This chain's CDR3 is CASSLGTRLENTIYF. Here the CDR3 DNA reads TGTGCCAGCAGCTTGGGAACTAGGTTGGAAAACACCATATATTTT.

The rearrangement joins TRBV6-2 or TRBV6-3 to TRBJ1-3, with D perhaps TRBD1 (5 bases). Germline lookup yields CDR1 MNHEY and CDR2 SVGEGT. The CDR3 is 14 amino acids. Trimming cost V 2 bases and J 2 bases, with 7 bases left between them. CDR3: CASSYGTTGNTIYF. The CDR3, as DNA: TGTGCCAGCAGTTACGGGACTACTGGAAACACCATATATTTT.

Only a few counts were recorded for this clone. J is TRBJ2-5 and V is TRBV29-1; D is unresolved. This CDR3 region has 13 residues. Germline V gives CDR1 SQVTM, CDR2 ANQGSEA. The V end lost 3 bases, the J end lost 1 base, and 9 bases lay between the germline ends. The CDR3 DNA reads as TGCAGCGTTGAGTCGGCAGGCCAAGAGACCCAGTACTTC. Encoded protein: CSVESAGQETQYF.

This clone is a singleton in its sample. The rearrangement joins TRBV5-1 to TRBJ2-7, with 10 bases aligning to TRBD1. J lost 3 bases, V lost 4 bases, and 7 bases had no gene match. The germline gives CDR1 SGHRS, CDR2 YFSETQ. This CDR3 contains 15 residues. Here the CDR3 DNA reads TGCGCCAGCAGCCCGGGGACAGGGGCTTACTACGAGCAGTACTTC. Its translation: CASSPGTGAYYEQYF.

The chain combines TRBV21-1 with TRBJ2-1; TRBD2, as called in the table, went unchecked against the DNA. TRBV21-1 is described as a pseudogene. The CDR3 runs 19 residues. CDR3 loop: CASSKRRSGVDVGGNEQFF. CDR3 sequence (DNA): TGTGCCAGCAGCAAAAGAAGGTCCGGGGTGGACGTGGGGGGCAATGAGCAGTTCTTC.

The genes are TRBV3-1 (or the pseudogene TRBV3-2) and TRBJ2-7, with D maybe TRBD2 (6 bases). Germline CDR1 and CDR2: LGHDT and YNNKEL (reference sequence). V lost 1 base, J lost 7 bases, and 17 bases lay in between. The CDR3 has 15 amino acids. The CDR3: CASSQALAGTREQYF. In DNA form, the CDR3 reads TGTGCCAGCAGCCAAGCACTAGCTGGAACGAGGGAGCAGTACTTC.

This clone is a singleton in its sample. The CDR3 DNA reads as TGTGCCAGCAGTCCTACAGGGGGTAGTGGCTACACCTTC. Amino acids: CASSPTGGSGYTF. The chain has TRBV7-3 and TRBJ1-2, with 8 nucleotides matching TRBD1. With V trimmed by 6 bases and J by 7 bases, 7 bases remained unmatched. This CDR3 spans 13 amino acids. Looked up from germline, CDR1 is SGHTA and CDR2 is FQGTGA.

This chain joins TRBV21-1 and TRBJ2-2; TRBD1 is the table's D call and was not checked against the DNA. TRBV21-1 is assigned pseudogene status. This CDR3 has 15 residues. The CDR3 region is CASSITVREAGELFF. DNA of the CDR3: TGTGCCAGCAGCATTACTGTCAGGGAAGCCGGGGAGCTGTTTTTT.

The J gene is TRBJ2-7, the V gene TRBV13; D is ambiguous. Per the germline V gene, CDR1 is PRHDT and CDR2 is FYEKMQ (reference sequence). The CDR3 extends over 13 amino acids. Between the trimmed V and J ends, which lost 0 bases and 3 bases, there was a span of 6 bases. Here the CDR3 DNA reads TGTGCCAGCAGCTTAGGAACAGTCTACGAGCAGTACTTC. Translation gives CASSLGTVYEQYF.

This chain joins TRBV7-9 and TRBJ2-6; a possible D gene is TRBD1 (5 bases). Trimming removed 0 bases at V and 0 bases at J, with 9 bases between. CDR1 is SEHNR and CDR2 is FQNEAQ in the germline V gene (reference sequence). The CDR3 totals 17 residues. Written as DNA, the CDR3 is TGTGCCAGCAGCTTAGCCGGACAAGTCTCTGGGGCCAACGTCCTGACTTTC. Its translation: CASSLAGQVSGANVLTF.

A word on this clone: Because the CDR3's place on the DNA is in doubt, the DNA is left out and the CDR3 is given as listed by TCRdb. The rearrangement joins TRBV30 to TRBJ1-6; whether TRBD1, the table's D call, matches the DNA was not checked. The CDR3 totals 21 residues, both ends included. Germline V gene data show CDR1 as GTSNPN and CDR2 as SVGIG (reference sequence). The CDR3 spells CAWSVHFQGGFTPPLYSPLHF.

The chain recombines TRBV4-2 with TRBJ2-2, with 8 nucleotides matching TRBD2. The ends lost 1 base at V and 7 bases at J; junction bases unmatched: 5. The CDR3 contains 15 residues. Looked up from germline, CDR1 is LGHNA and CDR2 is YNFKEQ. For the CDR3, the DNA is TGTGCCAGCAGCCAAGTAGCGGGGTCCGGCGGGGAGCTGTTTTTT. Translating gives CASSQVAGSGGELFF.

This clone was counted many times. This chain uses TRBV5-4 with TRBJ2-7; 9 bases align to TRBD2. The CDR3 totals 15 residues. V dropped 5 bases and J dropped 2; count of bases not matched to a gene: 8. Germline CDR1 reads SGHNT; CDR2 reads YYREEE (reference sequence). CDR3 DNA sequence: TGTGCCAGCAGGGACCAACTAGCGGGTGCCTACGAGCAGTACTTC. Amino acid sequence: CASRDQLAGAYEQYF.

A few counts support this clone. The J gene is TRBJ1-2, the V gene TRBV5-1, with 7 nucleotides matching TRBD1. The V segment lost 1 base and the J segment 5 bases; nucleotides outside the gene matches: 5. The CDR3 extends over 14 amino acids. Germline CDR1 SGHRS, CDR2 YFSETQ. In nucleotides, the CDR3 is TGCGCCAGCAGCTTGACAGGGGAGGAGTATGGCTACACCTTC. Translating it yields CASSLTGEEYGYTF.

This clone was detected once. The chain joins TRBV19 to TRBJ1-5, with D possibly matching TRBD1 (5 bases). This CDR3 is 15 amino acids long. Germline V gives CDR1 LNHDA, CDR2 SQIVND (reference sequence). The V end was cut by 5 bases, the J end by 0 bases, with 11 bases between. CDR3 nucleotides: TGTGCCAGTAGTTCGACAGCTCATAGCAATCAGCCCCAGCATTTT. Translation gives CASSSTAHSNQPQHF. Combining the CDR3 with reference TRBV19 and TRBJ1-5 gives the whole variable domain DGGITQSPKYLFRKEGQNVTLSCEQNLNHDAMYWYRQDPGQGLRLIYYSQIVNDFQKGDIAEGYSVSREKKESFPLTVTSAQKNPTAFYLCASSSTAHSNQPQHFGDGTRLSIL.

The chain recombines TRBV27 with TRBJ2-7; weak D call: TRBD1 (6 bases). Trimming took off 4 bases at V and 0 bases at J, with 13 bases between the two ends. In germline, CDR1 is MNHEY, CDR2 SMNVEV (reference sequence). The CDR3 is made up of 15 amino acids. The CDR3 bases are TGTGCCAGCAGTTCCCCGGGACACATCTCCTACGAGCAGTACTTC. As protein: CASSSPGHISYEQYF.

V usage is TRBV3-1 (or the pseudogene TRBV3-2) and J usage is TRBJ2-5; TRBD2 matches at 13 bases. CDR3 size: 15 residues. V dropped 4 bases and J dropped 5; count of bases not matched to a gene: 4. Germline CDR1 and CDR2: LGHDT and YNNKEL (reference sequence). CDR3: CASSPGLAGRETQYF. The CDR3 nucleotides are TGTGCCAGCAGCCCGGGACTAGCGGGAAGGGAGACCCAGTACTTC.

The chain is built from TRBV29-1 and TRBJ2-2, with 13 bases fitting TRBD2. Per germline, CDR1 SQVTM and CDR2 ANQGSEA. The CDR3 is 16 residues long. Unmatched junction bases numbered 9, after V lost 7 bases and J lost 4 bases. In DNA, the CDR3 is TGCAGCGCCCTACCAAGACTAGCGGGAGGCACCGGGGAGCTGTTTTTT. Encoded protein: CSALPRLAGGTGELFF.